These 26 T cell receptor beta chains were all obtained from the same sample, sequenced in a study of shared clonotypes between healthy human individuals. Libraries were prepared by immunoSEQ multiplex PCR; TCRdb keeps only in-frame clonotypes and omits some of them. The table has about 2.3 million clones, 92% seen once. The material sequenced was naive CD4+ T cells from PBMCs. Subset in this sample: CD45RA+ positively selected. The receptors stem from a man aged 18 to 29 in good health. Some clones in this sample may be carry-over from other donors' samples.

This clone was seen more than once but under ten times. The J gene is TRBJ1-5, the V gene TRBV4-1; D remains unclear. Germline V gives CDR1 MGHRA, CDR2 YSYEKL. The CDR3 runs to 16 residues. Between the trimmed V and J ends, which lost 1 base and 1 base, there was a span of 11 bases. DNA for the CDR3: TGCGCCAGCAGCCAAGTCCTCTTTGGGAGCAATCAGCCCCAGCATTTT. Protein: CASSQVLFGSNQPQHF.

The chain links TRBV28 to TRBJ1-5, with TRBD1 identical over 10 bases. CDR3 size: 16 residues. Germline V gene lookup returns CDR1 MDHEN and CDR2 SYDVKM. Trimming at V came to 5 bases and at J to 2 bases, leaving 6 bases not matched to a gene. The CDR3 bases are TGTGCCAGCAGTAGGAGGGGGACAGGGGGCAATCAGCCCCAGCATTTT. It translates to CASSRRGTGGNQPQHF.

The genes are TRBV5-1 and TRBJ2-2; the D gene could be TRBD1 or TRBD2 (6 bases each). Germline V CDR1 and CDR2: SGHRS, YFSETQ. This CDR3 has 15 amino acids. Trimming took off 0 bases at V and 7 bases at J, with 13 bases between the two ends. The CDR3 DNA sequence: TGCGCCAGCAGCTTGGTCCCGGGGGCTAGCGGGGAGCTGTTTTTT. It codes for CASSLVPGASGELFF.

The rearrangement links TRBV7-9 to TRBJ2-1, with a tentative D call TRBD2 (7 bases). The CDR3 loop spans 18 amino acids. The germline V gene has CDR1 SEHNR and CDR2 FQNEAQ (reference sequence). V was shortened by 5 bases and J by 1 base, with 21 bases between the two germline ends. The CDR3: CASSVRDGGLGSYNEQFF. The CDR3 bases are TGTGCCAGCAGCGTCCGGGACGGGGGGCTTGGTTCCTACAATGAGCAGTTCTTC.

This CDR3 reads CASSFTTFGGGDYGYTF. CDR3 DNA sequence: TGTGCCAGCAGTTTTACAACTTTCGGAGGGGGCGACTATGGCTACACCTTC. The chain has TRBV28 and TRBJ1-2; TRBD1 matches at 7 bases. In germline, CDR1 is MDHEN, CDR2 SYDVKM. The CDR3 is 17 amino acids. Unmatched junction bases numbered 13, after V lost 3 bases and J lost 3 bases.

V and J are TRBV28 and TRBJ1-4; no definite D call. The V end was cut by 6 bases, the J end by 3 bases, with 11 bases between. The CDR3 loop spans 14 amino acids. Germline assignment: CDR1 MDHEN and CDR2 SYDVKM. The DNA of the CDR3 is TGTGCCAGCAGCCCCCTACAGCCTAATGAAAAACTGTTTTTT. The encoded protein is CASSPLQPNEKLFF.

This clone was observed a single time. The chain has TRBV5-1 and TRBJ1-2, with D possibly matching TRBD1 (6 bases). This CDR3 region has 15 residues. CDR1 is SGHRS, CDR2 YFSETQ, per germline. Trimming took off 4 bases at V and 3 bases at J, with 16 bases between the two ends. The CDR3 DNA reads TGCGCCAGCAGCCCCCGGGCAGGGGAATACTATGGCTACACCTTC. Translated, it gives CASSPRAGEYYGYTF. Using reference TRBV5-1 and TRBJ1-2 for the parts outside the CDR3, the full variable domain is KAGVTQTPRYLIKTRGQQVTLSCSPISGHRSVSWYQQTPGQGLQFLFEYFSETQRNKGNFPGRFSGRQFSNSRSEMNVSTLELGDSALYLCASSPRAGEYYGYTFGSGTRLTVV.

The chain recombines TRBV15 with TRBJ2-2, with D perhaps TRBD2 (6 bases). The germline V gene has CDR1 LNHNV and CDR2 YYDKDF (reference sequence). Deletions cut 4 bases from V and 5 bases from J, with 14 bases between. This CDR3 is 15 amino acids long. In nucleotides, the CDR3 is TGTGCCACCAGCAATTGGGCGGGGCTAACCGGGGAGCTGTTTTTT. Its protein is CATSNWAGLTGELFF.

CDR3 in amino acids: CASSRTSGQSTDTQYF. The CDR3 DNA is TGCGCCAGCAGTCGAACTAGCGGGCAAAGCACAGATACGCAGTATTTT. The chain employs TRBV4-1 and TRBJ2-3; TRBD2 matches at 9 bases. Trimming at V came to 6 bases and at J to 0 bases, leaving 7 bases not matched to a gene. CDR3 length: 16 amino acids. Germline CDR1 MGHRA, CDR2 YSYEKL.

This clone showed up just once. This rearrangement joins TRBV7-2 to TRBJ2-7, with D possibly being TRBD1 (6 bases). V was pared by 7 bases and J by 3 bases, with 13 bases between. Germline V CDR1 and CDR2: SGHTA, FQGNSA. The CDR3 has 13 amino acids. This CDR3 reads CASNRQANYEQYF. The CDR3 DNA follows: TGTGCCAGCAACCGACAGGCTAACTACGAGCAGTACTTC.

The chain uses TRBV6-1 and TRBJ1-2; 8 bases match TRBD1. V lost 7 bases to trimming and J lost 7 bases; unmatched junction nucleotides: 8. This CDR3 contains 13 residues. CDR1 is MNHNS and CDR2 is SASEGT in the germline V gene. The CDR3 sequence: CASIRDRLGGYTF. The CDR3 DNA reads TGTGCCAGCATCCGGGACAGGTTAGGTGGCTACACCTTC.

The rearrangement links TRBV7-6 to TRBJ2-5; the D call may be TRBD1 or TRBD2 (6 bases each). Trimming cost V 1 base and J 5 bases, with 17 bases left between them. The CDR3 has 16 residues. Per the germline V gene, CDR1 is SGHVS and CDR2 is FNYEAQ. The CDR3 nucleotides read TGTGCCAGCAGCTTAGGGGGGGCCGCACTTGGCGAGACCCAGTACTTC. Protein: CASSLGGAALGETQYF.

This chain joins TRBV7-2 and TRBJ1-5; D is uncertain. Per the germline V gene, CDR1 is SGHTA and CDR2 is FQGNSA. Trimming left V 4 bases short and J 2 bases short, with 15 bases between. The CDR3 consists of 16 residues. The CDR3 spells CASSSSAGRGNQPQHF. CDR3 coding DNA: TGTGCCAGCAGCTCATCTGCGGGTAGGGGCAATCAGCCCCAGCATTTT. The variable domain in full, with the rest retrieved from reference TRBV7-2 and TRBJ1-5, is GAGVSQSPSNKVTEKGKDVELRCDPISGHTALYWYRQSLGQGLEFLIYFQGNSAPDKSGLPSDRFSAERTGGSVSTLTIQRTQQEDSAVYLCASSSSAGRGNQPQHFGDGTRLSIL.

This chain connects TRBV28 to TRBJ1-1; 7 bases are shared with TRBD1. The germline V gene encodes CDR1 MDHEN and CDR2 SYDVKM. The CDR3 totals 13 residues. V was clipped by 5 bases and J by 4 bases; unmatched bases: 4. The CDR3 loop reads CASSTRQGTEAFF. The CDR3 DNA reads as TGTGCCAGCAGTACCAGACAGGGCACTGAAGCTTTCTTT.

V usage is TRBV28 and J usage is TRBJ2-7, with unresolved D. Trimming cost V 5 bases and J 7 bases, with 12 bases left between them. This CDR3 region has 12 residues. Germline loops: CDR1 MDHEN, CDR2 SYDVKM. The CDR3 loop is CASSPYREEQYF. The DNA of the CDR3 is TGTGCCAGCAGTCCCTACCGTGAGGAGCAGTACTTC.

In its sample, this clone was seen once. The chain combines TRBV2 with TRBJ1-5; D ambiguous. This CDR3 comprises 15 residues. Trimming shortened V by 6 bases and J by 1 base, and 13 bases separated the two germline ends. Germline V gene sequence: CDR1 SNHLY, CDR2 FYNNEI. DNA for the CDR3: TGTGCCAGCAGGACGCTTGAGGCAAGCAATCAGCCCCAGCATTTT. Translated, it gives CASRTLEASNQPQHF.

This rearrangement joins TRBV5-1 to TRBJ2-3; the D is unclear. The CDR3 contains 15 residues. The V end was cut by 0 bases, the J end by 2 bases, with 10 bases between. Germline CDR1 and CDR2: SGHRS and YFSETQ. The CDR3 sequence: CASSLGNSITDTQYF. The CDR3 coding sequence is TGCGCCAGCAGCTTGGGTAACTCGATCACAGATACGCAGTATTTT.

The rearrangement links TRBV2 to TRBJ2-1; TRBD2 agrees at 9 bases. Looked up from germline, CDR1 is SNHLY and CDR2 is FYNNEI. With V trimmed by 6 bases and J by 9 bases, 6 bases remained unmatched. This CDR3 is built from 13 residues. The CDR3, as DNA: TGTGCCAGCAGCCTTGAACTAGCGGGTGAGCAGTTCTTC. This translates into CASSLELAGEQFF. Filled out from reference TRBV2 and TRBJ2-1, the complete variable domain reads EPEVTQTPSHQVTQMGQEVILRCVPISNHLYFYWYRQILGQKVEFLVSFYNNEISEKSEIFDDQFSVERPDGSNFTLKIRSTKLEDSAMYFCASSLELAGEQFFGPGTRLTVL.

In its sample, this clone was seen a few times. This chain connects TRBV28 to TRBJ1-1; D possibly corresponds to TRBD1 (5 bases). The V end was cut by 8 bases, the J end by 10 bases, with 17 bases between. CDR1 is MDHEN and CDR2 is SYDVKM in the germline V gene. The CDR3 contains 12 residues. The CDR3 nucleotides are TGTGCCAGCGGGACGAACCAACGAGCAGCTTTCTTT. It specifies CASGTNQRAAFF. The entire variable domain, with the rest obtained from reference TRBV28 and TRBJ1-1, is as follows: DVKVTQSSRYLVKRTGEKVFLECVQDMDHENMFWYRQDPGLGLRLIYFSYDVKMKEKGDIPEGYSVSREKKERFSLILESASTNQTSMYLCASGTNQRAAFFGQGTRLTVV.

V gene TRBV6-6 combines with J gene TRBJ1-2; 7 bases are a match to TRBD1. From germline, CDR1 is MNHNY and CDR2 SVGAGI (reference sequence). With V trimmed by 6 bases and J by 4 bases, 5 bases remained unmatched. The CDR3 sequence is 13 residues long. CDR3 sequence reads: CASSPGQLYGYTF. The CDR3 DNA reads as TGTGCCAGCAGCCCGGGACAGCTCTATGGCTACACCTTC.

In this sample, this clone turned up once. The V gene is TRBV5-6, the J gene TRBJ1-5; D is ambiguous. The germline V gene encodes CDR1 SGHDT and CDR2 YYEEEE. Trimming stripped 3 bases from V and 0 bases from J, with 4 bases between. CDR3 size: 13 residues. Here the CDR3 DNA reads TGTGCCAGCAGCTGGCCTAGCAATCAGCCCCAGCATTTT. It specifies CASSWPSNQPQHF.

This chain joins TRBV5-1 and TRBJ2-5; 11 bases are a match to TRBD2. From germline, CDR1 is SGHRS and CDR2 YFSETQ. This CDR3 comprises 15 residues. The trim removed 7 bases at V and 5 bases at J, leaving 10 bases unmatched. CDR3 protein: CASALTSGSGETQYF. Here the CDR3 DNA reads TGCGCCAGCGCACTTACTAGCGGGAGTGGTGAGACCCAGTACTTC. Combining the CDR3 with reference TRBV5-1 and TRBJ2-5 gives the whole variable domain KAGVTQTPRYLIKTRGQQVTLSCSPISGHRSVSWYQQTPGQGLQFLFEYFSETQRNKGNFPGRFSGRQFSNSRSEMNVSTLELGDSALYLCASALTSGSGETQYFGPGTRLLVL.

This clone has a single count. The chain carries TRBV5-6 and TRBJ1-1; no clear D. CDR3 size: 12 residues. CDR1 SGHDT and CDR2 YYEEEE come from the germline V gene. V lost 2 bases, J lost 4 bases, and 6 bases lay in between. CDR3 protein: CASSLTPTEAFF. In nucleotides, the CDR3 is TGTGCCAGCAGCTTAACCCCCACTGAAGCTTTCTTT.

Remarks on this clone: This CDR3 is also generated by other DNA sequences in the sample. The chain employs TRBV30 and TRBJ1-4, with D unresolved. The CDR3 covers 12 residues. CDR1 GTSNPN and CDR2 SVGIG come from the germline V gene (reference sequence). The V end was cut by 0 bases, the J end by 8 bases, with 7 bases between. The CDR3 sequence: CAWSVRREKLFF. The CDR3, as DNA: TGTGCCTGGAGTGTGAGGCGCGAAAAACTGTTTTTT.

The chain combines TRBV7-8 with TRBJ2-3; D ambiguous. The V gene's germline CDR1 is SGHVS and CDR2 FQNEAQ. This CDR3 is 12 amino acids long. Trimming removed 9 bases from V and 4 bases from J, with 11 bases in between. The CDR3 protein is CASDGGADTQYF. The CDR3, as DNA: TGTGCCAGTGACGGCGGCGCAGATACGCAGTATTTT.

The chain combines TRBV29-1 with TRBJ1-1; TRBD1 is a possible D gene (5 bases). Germline V gives CDR1 SQVTM, CDR2 ANQGSEA. Trimming left V 6 bases short and J 4 bases short, with 15 bases between. The CDR3 spans 13 residues. The CDR3 DNA reads TGCAGCGTGGGGCTAGGGGAGGGCACTGAAGCTTTCTTT. It yields the protein CSVGLGEGTEAFF.